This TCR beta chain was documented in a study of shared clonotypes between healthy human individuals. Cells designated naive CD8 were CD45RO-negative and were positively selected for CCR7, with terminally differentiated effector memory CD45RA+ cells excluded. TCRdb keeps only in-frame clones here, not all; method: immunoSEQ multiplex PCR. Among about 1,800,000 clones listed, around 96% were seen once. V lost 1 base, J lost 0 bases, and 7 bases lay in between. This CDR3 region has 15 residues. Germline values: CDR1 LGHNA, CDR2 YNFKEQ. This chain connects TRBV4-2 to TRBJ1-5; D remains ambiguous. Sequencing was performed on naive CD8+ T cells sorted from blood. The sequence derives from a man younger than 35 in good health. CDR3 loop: CASSQVWSSNQPQHF. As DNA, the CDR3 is TGTGCCAGCAGCCAAGTCTGGAGTAGCAATCAGCCCCAGCATTTT.